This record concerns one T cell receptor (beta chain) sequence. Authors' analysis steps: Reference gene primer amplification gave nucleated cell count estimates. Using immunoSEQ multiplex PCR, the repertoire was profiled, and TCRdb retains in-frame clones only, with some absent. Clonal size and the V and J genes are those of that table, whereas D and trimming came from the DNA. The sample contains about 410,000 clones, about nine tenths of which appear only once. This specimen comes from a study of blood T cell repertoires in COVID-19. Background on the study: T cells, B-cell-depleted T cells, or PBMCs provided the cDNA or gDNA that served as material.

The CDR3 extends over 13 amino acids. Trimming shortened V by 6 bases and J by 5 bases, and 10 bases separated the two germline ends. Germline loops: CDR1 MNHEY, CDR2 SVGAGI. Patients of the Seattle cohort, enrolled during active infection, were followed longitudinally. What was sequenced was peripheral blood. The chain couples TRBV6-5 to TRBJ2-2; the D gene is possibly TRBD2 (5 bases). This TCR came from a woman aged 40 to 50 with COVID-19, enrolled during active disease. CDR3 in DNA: TGTGCCAGCAGAAGGAGCGGAACCGGGGAGCTGTTTTTT. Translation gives CASRRSGTGELFF.